The next 15 T cell receptor beta chains were all read from a single sample in a study of cytomegalovirus exposure and HLA in healthy donors. The PCR ran on 60 Vbeta and 13 Jbeta primers. TCRdb's table, derived via immunoSEQ multiplex PCR, lists solely in-frame clones and lacks some. The table includes about 98,000 clones, about four fifths detected once. Sequencing was carried out using PBMCs. These receptor sequences come from a female donor in good health and CMV-seropositive.

The rearrangement joins TRBV9 to TRBJ1-6; weak D call: TRBD1 (6 bases). The CDR3 covers 15 residues. V was pared by 0 bases and J by 9 bases, with 13 bases between. Germline V gene lookup returns CDR1 SGDLS and CDR2 YYNGEE. This chain's CDR3 is CASSVGETGASPLHF. The CDR3 coding sequence is TGTGCCAGCAGCGTAGGAGAGACAGGTGCTTCACCCCTCCACTTT.

The V and J genes are TRBV21-1 and TRBJ2-4; the table assigns TRBD1, which was not confirmed against the DNA. TRBV21-1 is annotated as a pseudogene. The CDR3 contains 16 residues. The CDR3 reads CASSHAGGLKKNIQYF. The CDR3 nucleotides read TGTGCCAGCAGCCACGCAGGGGGCTTAAAGAAAAACATTCAGTACTTC.

V and J are TRBV2 and TRBJ2-7; D gene ambiguous. Germline V gives CDR1 SNHLY, CDR2 FYNNEI. V lost 3 bases and J 3 bases, leaving 6 bases between the germline ends. The CDR3 loop spans 12 amino acids. CDR3 sequence reads: CASSDYGYEQYF. CDR3 nucleotide sequence: TGTGCCAGCAGTGATTACGGCTACGAGCAGTACTTC.

This chain uses TRBV15 with TRBJ2-7, with D hard to call. V was shortened by 3 bases and J by 3 bases, with 18 bases between the two germline ends. The CDR3 contains 16 residues. From germline, CDR1 is LNHNV and CDR2 YYDKDF (reference sequence). CDR3 amino acids: CATSSVPQSSVYEQYF. The CDR3 DNA is TGTGCCACCAGCAGTGTCCCTCAGTCGTCTGTCTACGAGCAGTACTTC.

V and J are TRBV6-6 and TRBJ2-2; tentatively, D is TRBD1 (6 bases). Germline loops: CDR1 MNHNY, CDR2 SVGAGI (reference sequence). The V and J ends lost 3 bases and 7 bases respectively, with 15 bases between them. CDR3 length: 15 amino acids. CDR3 nucleotides: TGTGCCAGCAGTTATTTGGTGGGGGCAATCGGGGAGCTGTTTTTT. Amino acids: CASSYLVGAIGELFF.

This chain links TRBV4-1 with TRBJ1-2, with TRBD1 as a possible D gene (6 bases). CDR3 length: 16 amino acids. With 0 bases removed from V and 2 bases from J, the gap between germline ends came to 13 bases. The V gene's germline CDR1 is MGHRA and CDR2 YSYEKL. The CDR3 protein is CASSQDGTGRNYGYTF. In nucleotides, the CDR3 is TGCGCCAGCAGCCAAGACGGTACAGGGCGGAACTATGGCTACACCTTC.

Here the CDR3 reads CASSAGGRSYEQYF. In DNA, the CDR3 is TGCGCCAGCAGCGCAGGGGGCCGATCCTACGAGCAGTACTTC. The chain employs TRBV5-1 and TRBJ2-7, with 8 nucleotides matching TRBD1. This CDR3 comprises 14 residues. The germline V gene encodes CDR1 SGHRS and CDR2 YFSETQ. The ends lost 4 bases at V and 1 base at J; junction bases unmatched: 4.

This chain uses TRBV7-9 with TRBJ2-1; tentative D call: TRBD1 (8 bases). The CDR3 runs to 15 residues. CDR1 and CDR2 from the germline V gene are SEHNR and FQNEAQ (reference sequence). The V gene lost 5 bases and the J gene lost 6 bases, with 17 bases spanning the gap. This CDR3 reads CASSQDNRGGNEQFF. The CDR3 region has the DNA TGTGCCAGCAGCCAAGATAACAGGGGGGGCAATGAGCAGTTCTTC. The full variable domain, in which reference TRBV7-9 and TRBJ2-1 provide the parts outside the CDR3, is DTGVSQNPRHKITKRGQNVTFRCDPISEHNRLYWYRQTLGQGPEFLTYFQNEAQLEKSRLLSDRFSAERPKGSFSTLEIQRTEQGDSAMYLCASSQDNRGGNEQFFGPGTRLTVL.

The rearrangement joins TRBV6-1 to TRBJ1-1; D gene uncertain. The CDR3 contains 14 residues. The germline V and J ends were trimmed by 3 bases and 1 base, with 9 bases remaining between them. Germline values: CDR1 MNHNS, CDR2 SASEGT. The DNA of the CDR3 is TGTGCCAGCAGTGAGGCAGGAACGAACACTGAAGCTTTCTTT. This encodes CASSEAGTNTEAFF.

V usage is TRBV6-5 and J usage is TRBJ1-1; 9 bases match TRBD1. Germline CDR1 and CDR2: MNHEY and SVGAGI. There are 14 residues in the CDR3. Germline trimming cut 2 bases from V and 6 bases from J; bases unmatched to any gene: 4. The CDR3 nucleotides read TGTGCCAGCAGTTACCGACAGGGGGGTTCTGAAGCTTTCTTT. Encoded protein: CASSYRQGGSEAFF.

CDR3: CASRAEVNTEAFF. In DNA form, the CDR3 reads TGTGCCAGCCGCGCGGAAGTGAACACTGAAGCTTTCTTT. V gene TRBV6-5 combines with J gene TRBJ1-1; D remains ambiguous. This CDR3 region has 13 residues. V was trimmed by 8 bases and J by 0 bases, leaving 10 bases between them. The germline gives CDR1 MNHEY, CDR2 SVGAGI.

The rearrangement links TRBV5-1 to TRBJ1-2, with TRBD1 matching over 8 bases. Looked up from germline, CDR1 is SGHRS and CDR2 is YFSETQ. This CDR3 region has 16 residues. J gave up 3 bases and V 0 bases, and 7 bases lay outside the gene matches. The CDR3, as DNA: TGCGCCAGCAGCTTGGCACCGGCAGGGGGCGACTATGGCTACACCTTC. Amino acids: CASSLAPAGGDYGYTF.

This clone was seen a few times. The chain carries TRBV5-1 and TRBJ2-7; possibly TRBD1 for D (5 bases). Germline V gene lookup returns CDR1 SGHRS and CDR2 YFSETQ. The V end was cut by 4 bases, the J end by 2 bases, with 13 bases between. The CDR3 has 14 amino acids. This CDR3 reads CASSTSTAPYEQYF. The CDR3 DNA reads as TGCGCCAGCAGCACCTCGACAGCTCCCTACGAGCAGTACTTC.

The rearrangement uses TRBV6-5 and TRBJ2-2; 7 bases agree with TRBD1. Trimming cost V 11 bases and J 5 bases; bases outside gene matches: 2. Germline loops: CDR1 MNHEY, CDR2 SVGAGI. The CDR3 has 11 amino acids. CDR3 protein: CAVQGTGELFF. The CDR3 DNA follows: TGTGCCGTACAGGGGACCGGGGAGCTGTTTTTT.

The chain recombines TRBV5-1 with TRBJ2-7, with a possible D match to TRBD2 (6 bases). CDR3 length equals 15 residues. Trimming removed 0 bases at V and 3 bases at J, with 13 bases between. Germline V gene sequence: CDR1 SGHRS, CDR2 YFSETQ. This chain's CDR3 is CASSLVPAGFYEQYF. In nucleotides, the CDR3 is TGCGCCAGCAGCTTGGTACCGGCGGGATTCTACGAGCAGTACTTC.